What follows is one T cell receptor (beta chain) and its context. Germline V lookup: CDR1 DFQATT, CDR2 SNEGSKA (reference sequence). Trimming shortened V by 0 bases and J by 2 bases, and 11 bases separated the two germline ends. CDR3 length: 14 residues. The data stem from a study of identical twins. TCRdb redid the calling of the 5' RACE reads with MiXCR, one entry per CDR3 protein. The table lists 650,000 to 750,000 distinct CDR3 sequences, about 20% of them singletons. These same records also appear under a second study, on T cells expressing NK-cell markers. According to that study: Sorted T-cell subsets CD3+CD56+NKG2C+, CD3+CD56+NKG2C- and CD3+CD56-NKG2C+ were TCR beta-sequenced. Just one sequenced donor of eight was HCMV-seronegative, while seven were seropositive. Several of the donors carried dominant NKG2C+ clonotypes that took up about 1.0-7.0% of their CD8+ T cells. One observes that, in a handful of donors, these clonotypes were also the leading ones within the CD3+CD56-NKG2C+ fraction.

The V gene is TRBV20-1, the J gene TRBJ2-7; D is perhaps TRBD2 (6 bases). This clonotype was obtained from a woman younger than 30 in good health. The sample was PBMCs. The CDR3 sequence: CSARDKIAAYEQYF. DNA for the CDR3: TGCAGTGCTAGAGATAAGATAGCGGCCTACGAGCAGTACTTC.